The clone carrying this T cell receptor beta chain has at least ten counts. Its antigen remains unknown. The sample is drawn from a study of T cells in Graves' hyperthyroidism and ophthalmopathy. General study points: Before onset, ophthalmopathy was predicted by the model a median approximately 6.6 months earlier.

Researchers amplified the TCR beta CDR3 regions from RNA transcripts. A set of HTBI primers served as the primers for a first-round RT-PCR of the TCR CDR3. TCRdb processed the multiplex PCR reads anew with MiXCR; each CDR3 protein has one entry. The table includes 450,000 to 600,000 distinct CDR3 sequences, 11% to 15% detected once. Germline assignment: CDR1 DFQATT and CDR2 SNEGSKA (reference sequence). The trim removed 6 bases at V and 14 bases at J, leaving 10 bases unmatched. The CDR3 totals 11 residues. No ophthalmopathy progression within 18 months constituted stable Graves' hyperthyroidism. Diagnosing involved the use of clinical symptoms, serum thyroxine and TRAb, thyroid ultrasound and orbital computed tomography.

The chain has TRBV20-1 and TRBJ2-1; TRBD1 aligns across 7 bases. The sequence came from a woman in her thirties or forties with Graves' hyperthyroidism. The sequenced material came from blood. As DNA, the CDR3 is TGCAGTGCCAGCACGACAGGGAAGAAGTTCTTC. This gives the protein CSASTTGKKFF.